A selection of T cell receptor beta chains follows, all from one sample in a study of T cells after yellow fever vaccination. TCRdb called the 5' RACE reads again in MiXCR, with one record for every CDR3 protein. The sample yields fewer than 350,000 distinct CDR3 sequences, around 3.6% seen once. This specimen consisted of PBMCs, obtained on the day of the yellow fever booster vaccination. The receptors derive from a man between 18 and 35 years old who received the YFV17D yellow fever vaccine. Each CDR3 is given with its conserved first and last residue. D genes are given only for firm matches. Clone size is not always given. Where it is, it says once, few, many or a class for expanded clones.

J gene: TRBJ2-5
clone size: many
D gene: TRBD2
V gene: TRBV5-1
CDR3 DNA: TGCGCCAGCAGCTATGGGACTAGCGGCGGATCCGGGACCCAGTACTTC
CDR3 protein: CASSYGTSGGSGTQYF

J gene: TRBJ2-2
clone size: NA
D gene: NA
V gene: TRBV4-3
CDR3 DNA: TGCGCCAGCAGCCAAGATACTAGAAGGTTTGCCGGGGAGCTGTTTTTT
CDR3 protein: CASSQDTRRFAGELFF

J gene: TRBJ2-2
clone size: NA
D gene: NA
V gene: TRBV12-3/TRBV12-4
CDR3 DNA: TGTGCCAGCAGTTCCGAGGACAGTGTAAACACCGGGGAGCTGTTTTTT
CDR3 protein: CASSSEDSVNTGELFF

J gene: TRBJ2-5
clone size: many
D gene: NA
V gene: TRBV5-1
CDR3 DNA: TGCGCCAGCAGCAAGGCAACTTACACCCAAGAGACCCAGTACTTC
CDR3 protein: CASSKATYTQETQYF

J gene: TRBJ2-3
clone size: NA
D gene: TRBD2
V gene: TRBV6-1
CDR3 DNA: TGTGCCAGCAGTGAAGAGGCGGGGGGGACAGATACGCAGTATTTT
CDR3 protein: CASSEEAGGTDTQYF

J gene: TRBJ1-5
clone size: NA
D gene: NA
V gene: TRBV24-1
CDR3 DNA: TGTGCCACCAGTGATGGGGACATTTATAGCAATCAGCCCCAGCATTTT
CDR3 protein: CATSDGDIYSNQPQHF

J gene: TRBJ2-7
clone size: many
D gene: NA
V gene: TRBV5-1
CDR3 DNA: TGCGCCAGCAGCTGGGCCGGGACCTCCAACGAGCAGTACTTC
CDR3 protein: CASSWAGTSNEQYF

J gene: TRBJ1-4
clone size: many
D gene: NA
V gene: TRBV7-6
CDR3 DNA: TGTGCCAGCAGCTTAGCGCCGGGCCTTGTTTCGCCAAAACTGTTTTTT
CDR3 protein: CASSLAPGLVSPKLFF

J gene: TRBJ1-1
clone size: many
D gene: NA
V gene: TRBV30
CDR3 DNA: TGTGCCTGGAGTGTGGAGGGTCCCATGAACACTGAAGCTTTCTTT
CDR3 protein: CAWSVEGPMNTEAFF

J gene: TRBJ1-2
clone size: NA
D gene: TRBD1
V gene: TRBV29-1
CDR3 DNA: TGCAGCGTTGAAGAAGGAGACAGGGTCTTTGATTTTCCTAACTATGGCTACACCTTC
CDR3 protein: CSVEEGDRVFDFPNYGYTF

J gene: TRBJ2-2
clone size: many
D gene: TRBD2
V gene: TRBV9
CDR3 DNA: TGTGCCAGCAGCGTAGGGGCGGGGGGTTCGAACACCGGGGAGCTGTTTTTT
CDR3 protein: CASSVGAGGSNTGELFF

J gene: TRBJ1-1
clone size: many
D gene: TRBD1
V gene: TRBV28
CDR3 DNA: TGTGCCAGCTCCAGGGGGCCGAACACTGAAGCTTTCTTT
CDR3 protein: CASSRGPNTEAFF

J gene: TRBJ2-5
clone size: many
D gene: TRBD2
V gene: TRBV20-1
CDR3 DNA: TGCAGTGCTCAAGAGCTAGCGGGGGGCCAAGAGACCCAGTACTTC
CDR3 protein: CSAQELAGGQETQYF

J gene: TRBJ1-4
clone size: few
D gene: NA
V gene: TRBV20-1
CDR3 DNA: TGCAGTGCTAGGTCGCGGGGAGGGGAAAAACTGTTTTTT
CDR3 protein: CSARSRGGEKLFF

J gene: TRBJ1-1
clone size: many
D gene: NA
V gene: TRBV5-1
CDR3 DNA: TGCGCCACCTCCAAAGACTCGGGATCTGAAGCTTTCTTT
CDR3 protein: CATSKDSGSEAFF

J gene: TRBJ2-2
clone size: many
D gene: TRBD1
V gene: TRBV12-3/TRBV12-4
CDR3 DNA: TGTGCCAGCAGGCCGGGACAGGGTGTCTCGAACACCGGGGAGCTGTTTTTT
CDR3 protein: CASRPGQGVSNTGELFF

J gene: TRBJ2-3
clone size: many
D gene: NA
V gene: TRBV28
CDR3 DNA: TGTGCCAGCAGTTTTGGAGGAGTGAGGGCAGATACGCAGTATTTT
CDR3 protein: CASSFGGVRADTQYF

J gene: TRBJ1-1
clone size: many
D gene: TRBD1
V gene: TRBV6-2/TRBV6-3
CDR3 DNA: TGTGCCAGCAGTGAGCTGACAGGGGTGAACACTGAAGCTTTCTTT
CDR3 protein: CASSELTGVNTEAFF

J gene: TRBJ2-1
clone size: NA
D gene: TRBD2
V gene: TRBV7-9
CDR3 DNA: TGTGCCAGCAGCCCAATAGCGGGGGGGTCCTACAATGAGCAGTTCTTC
CDR3 protein: CASSPIAGGSYNEQFF

J gene: TRBJ2-2
clone size: few
D gene: TRBD2
V gene: TRBV12-3/TRBV12-4
CDR3 DNA: TGTGCCAGCAGCCCAGAGGGGCGGGGGGCGAACACCGGGGAGCTGTTTTTT
CDR3 protein: CASSPEGRGANTGELFF

J gene: TRBJ2-1
clone size: many
D gene: NA
V gene: TRBV20-1
CDR3 DNA: TGCAGTGAGAGGGCCGCCAGGTACAATGAGCAGTTCTTC
CDR3 protein: CSERAARYNEQFF

J gene: TRBJ1-5
clone size: many
D gene: NA
V gene: TRBV6-5
CDR3 DNA: TGTGCCAGCAGTTACGGAGGCGTTGCGCCCCAGCATTTT
CDR3 protein: CASSYGGVAPQHF

J gene: TRBJ2-2
clone size: NA
D gene: NA
V gene: TRBV24-1
CDR3 DNA: TGTGCCACCAGTGCCCCGGCCCAGGCCTCAGGAGGGTACACCGGGGAGCTGTTTTTT
CDR3 protein: CATSAPAQASGGYTGELFF

J gene: TRBJ1-2
clone size: NA
D gene: NA
V gene: TRBV4-2
CDR3 DNA: TGTGCCAGCAGCCAAGGCGGGATTGGCGGCTATGGCTACACCTTC
CDR3 protein: CASSQGGIGGYGYTF

J gene: TRBJ2-7
clone size: many
D gene: NA
V gene: TRBV7-3
CDR3 DNA: TGTGCCAGCAGCCCCGGACGTCGCTACCAATACGAGCAGTACTTC
CDR3 protein: CASSPGRRYQYEQYF

J gene: TRBJ2-1
clone size: NA
D gene: TRBD1
V gene: TRBV25-1
CDR3 DNA: TGTGCCAGCAGGTCGGACAGGGGATCCTACAATGAGCAGTTCTTC
CDR3 protein: CASRSDRGSYNEQFF

J gene: TRBJ2-4
clone size: many
D gene: NA
V gene: TRBV7-9
CDR3 DNA: TGTGCCAGCAGCTTGTGGAGGGGCGCCAAAAACATTCAGTACTTC
CDR3 protein: CASSLWRGAKNIQYF

J gene: TRBJ2-1
clone size: few
D gene: NA
V gene: TRBV21-1
CDR3 DNA: TGTGCCAGCAGCAAAGGGTCACTAGCGGGGGGTCTCGGGAGTGAGCAGTTCTTC
CDR3 protein: CASSKGSLAGGLGSEQFF

J gene: TRBJ2-7
clone size: NA
D gene: NA
V gene: TRBV5-6
CDR3 DNA: TGTGCCAGCAGCTTTTTTGGGACAAAGGAGTACTTC
CDR3 protein: CASSFFGTKEYF

J gene: TRBJ1-6
clone size: NA
D gene: NA
V gene: TRBV7-2
CDR3 DNA: TGTGCCAGCAGCCAAAGACAGGCCGGTAATTCACCCCTCCACTTT
CDR3 protein: CASSQRQAGNSPLHF